This TCR beta chain came from a study of cytomegalovirus exposure and HLA in healthy donors. Study at large: Samples from HLA-typed donors yielded about 86 million unique TCRs in an early data release. Study-wide findings and caveats: HLA alleles showed associations with some 15,000 TCR beta sequences in a later analysis, at a 0.05 false discovery rate. In an earlier analysis, in approximately 570 donors, most V segments appeared productive either ~87% or ~30% of the time.

The sample holds a few counts of this clone. Its antigen is not identified. Use of 60 Vbeta and 13 Jbeta primers characterized the PCR. Assay used: immunoSEQ multiplex PCR; TCRdb lists only in-frame clones, some missing. Found here are approximately 120,000 clones, approximately 70% of them singletons; the top ten hold roughly 5.3%. The sequence was collected from a woman aged 65 to 85 in good health and CMV-seropositive. Specimen: PBMCs.

CDR3 loop: CASSEEPGTNYGYTF. The CDR3 DNA reads TGTGCCAGCAGTGAAGAACCCGGGACAAATTATGGCTACACCTTC. The rearrangement uses TRBV6-1 and TRBJ1-2; maybe TRBD1 (6 bases). Trimming took 1 base from V and 5 from J, leaving 14 bases between them. The CDR3 length is 15 residues. Germline loops: CDR1 MNHNS, CDR2 SASEGT.